Ten or more counts support the clone carrying this TCR beta chain. Its antigen is unidentified. The library attached unique molecular identifiers to individual cDNA molecules. Using its own MiXCR run on the RACE reads, TCRdb lists one record per CDR3 protein. The sample yields 99,000 or so distinct CDR3 sequences, about 10% seen once. These data originate in a study of human T cells and chemical hapten exposure. Turning to the study itself: Donors were sensitized with 2% DPC on the upper inner arm. Points from the study as a whole: Expanded TCR counts at PT1 went up together with patch test score, a positive correlation.

Time point reported: pre-sensitization, week 0. Treatment specified: therapeutic diphenylcyclopropenone sensitization with weekly scalp DPC. Unfractionated whole blood served as the source for total RNA extraction. This CDR3 has 15 residues. The ends were cut back, 6 bases at V and 1 base at J, with 15 bases in the middle. The sequence derives from an older woman with alopecia areata. Some clones in this sample may be carry-over from other donors' samples. Sample: whole blood, taken in connection with sensitization to the hapten diphenylcyclopropenone (DPC). The chain is built from TRBV12-3 or TRBV12-4 and TRBJ2-5, with D perhaps assigned TRBD1 or TRBD2 (5 bases each). CDR3 protein: CASSYTPGRQETQYF. In DNA, the CDR3 is TGTGCCAGCAGCTATACCCCGGGACGCCAAGAGACCCAGTACTTC.